These 21 T cell receptor beta chains originate from one sample sequenced in a study of blood T cell repertoires in COVID-19. Generated by immunoSEQ multiplex PCR, the TCRdb table keeps only in-frame clones and is missing some. The sample yields roughly 250,000 clones, roughly four fifths seen once. The source material was peripheral blood. Source of these receptors: a woman aged 65 to 85 with acute or convalescent COVID-19.

This sequence joins TRBV2 and TRBJ1-1, with a tentative D call TRBD1 (5 bases). Trimming shortened V by 6 bases and J by 0 bases, and 8 bases separated the two germline ends. The CDR3 length is 13 residues. CDR1 is SNHLY and CDR2 is FYNNEI in the germline V gene. CDR3 loop: CASRDNLNTEAFF. The CDR3 region has the DNA TGTGCCAGCAGGGACAACTTGAACACTGAAGCTTTCTTT.

The chain couples TRBV7-2 to TRBJ1-2, with D unclear. V dropped 1 base and J dropped 7 bases, with 19 bases sitting between them. This CDR3 comprises 16 residues. Germline V gives CDR1 SGHTA, CDR2 FQGNSA. For the CDR3, the DNA is TGTGCCAGCAGCTTAGGGTACGACCCTTCCACTAGTGGCTACACCTTC. Translation gives CASSLGYDPSTSGYTF.

V usage is TRBV7-6 and J usage is TRBJ2-1; 7 bases are a match to TRBD2. The CDR3 totals 16 residues. With V trimmed by 0 bases and J by 1 base, 3 bases remained unmatched. Germline CDR1 SGHVS, CDR2 FNYEAQ. The DNA for the CDR3 is TGTGCCAGCAGCTTAGCCCCAGCGGGATCCTACAATGAGCAGTTCTTC. Its protein is CASSLAPAGSYNEQFF.

This clone was seen a single time. V and J are TRBV4-3 and TRBJ2-7, with TRBD1 as a possible D gene (5 bases). CDR1 and CDR2 (germline): LGHNA, YSLEER. The CDR3 has 15 residues. Trimming shortened V by 0 bases and J by 3 bases, and 12 bases separated the two germline ends. The CDR3 nucleotides read TGCGCCAGCAGCCAAGAATTGTGGACAAGCTACGAGCAGTACTTC. Encoded protein: CASSQELWTSYEQYF.

The CDR3 DNA reads TGTGCCAGCAGTACAACCGGGACTAGCAGTGAGCAGTTCTTC. Its translation is CASSTTGTSSEQFF. The genes are TRBV6-4 and TRBJ2-1, with 9 bases that match TRBD2. The germline CDR1 and CDR2 sequences are MRHNA and SNTAGT. CDR3 length: 14 residues. The ends lost 5 bases at V and 9 bases at J; junction bases unmatched: 8.

The rearrangement joins TRBV5-6 to TRBJ1-4; TRBD1 aligns across 7 bases. The CDR3 runs to 16 residues. V lost 1 base to trimming and J lost 8 bases; unmatched junction nucleotides: 11. CDR1 and CDR2 from the germline V gene are SGHDT and YYEEEE. The CDR3: CASSLPGTALREKLFF. The CDR3 DNA reads as TGTGCCAGCAGCTTGCCAGGGACAGCTCTTCGGGAAAAACTGTTTTTT.

CDR3 nucleotides: TGTGCCAGCAGTCCCGGACAGGGGCCCTACAATGAGCAGTTCTTC. This translates into CASSPGQGPYNEQFF. The gene calls are TRBV2 and TRBJ2-1; 9 bases map to TRBD1. Trimming at V came to 5 bases and at J to 2 bases, leaving 4 bases not matched to a gene. The CDR3 runs 15 residues. Germline lookup yields CDR1 SNHLY and CDR2 FYNNEI.

The chain links TRBV5-1 to TRBJ2-2; possible D gene TRBD2, 5 bases. Germline V gives CDR1 SGHRS, CDR2 YFSETQ. The length of the CDR3 is 15 residues. Trimming shortened V by 0 bases and J by 8 bases, and 14 bases separated the two germline ends. The CDR3 coding sequence is TGCGCCAGCAGCTTGGTGAAAGGACTTGCTGGGGAGCTGTTTTTT. Translation gives CASSLVKGLAGELFF.

The rearrangement links TRBV6-5 to TRBJ2-2, with D hard to call. Deletions cut 6 bases from V and 0 bases from J, with 11 bases between. The CDR3 spans 15 residues. Germline CDR1 and CDR2: MNHEY and SVGAGI. CDR3 sequence reads: CASRAPSPNTGELFF. As DNA, the CDR3 is TGTGCCAGCAGAGCGCCAAGCCCGAACACCGGGGAGCTGTTTTTT.

For the CDR3, the DNA is TGTGCCAGCAGTCCTGGAGGACCTGATGGCTACACCTTC. The encoded protein is CASSPGGPDGYTF. The rearrangement links TRBV2 to TRBJ1-2; no reliable D call. The V end lost 5 bases, the J end lost 6 bases, and 13 bases lay between the germline ends. Looked up from germline, CDR1 is SNHLY and CDR2 is FYNNEI. The CDR3 loop spans 13 amino acids.

The chain carries TRBV7-2 and TRBJ1-1, with TRBD1 matching 7 bases. V shed 2 bases, J shed 4 bases, and the junction held 4 bases outside the gene matches. The CDR3 has 14 residues. CDR1 and CDR2 (germline): SGHTA, FQGNSA. The CDR3 region is CASSLQGGGTEAFF. CDR3 bases: TGTGCCAGCAGCTTACAGGGGGGAGGCACTGAAGCTTTCTTT. The entire variable domain, with the rest obtained from reference TRBV7-2 and TRBJ1-1, is as follows: GAGVSQSPSNKVTEKGKDVELRCDPISGHTALYWYRQSLGQGLEFLIYFQGNSAPDKSGLPSDRFSAERTGGSVSTLTIQRTQQEDSAVYLCASSLQGGGTEAFFGQGTRLTVV.

This clone came up once. The V and J genes are TRBV28 and TRBJ1-6, with TRBD1 as a possible D gene (5 bases). The CDR3 is 14 amino acids. The V end was cut by 8 bases, the J end by 9 bases, with 17 bases between. The germline gives CDR1 MDHEN, CDR2 SYDVKM. The CDR3, as DNA: TGTGCCAGCTACTTACACAGGTCGGGTTCACCCCTCCACTTT. Translating it yields CASYLHRSGSPLHF.

The CDR3 sequence is CASSTTGQLGSYNSPLHF. For the CDR3, the DNA is TGTGCCAGCAGCACGACGGGACAGCTCGGCTCCTATAATTCACCCCTCCACTTT. The chain couples TRBV5-4 to TRBJ1-6, with 7 positions matching TRBD1. Germline CDR1 SGHNT, CDR2 YYREEE (reference sequence). The trim removed 4 bases at V and 0 bases at J, leaving 10 bases unmatched. The CDR3 has 18 residues.

The chain employs TRBV20-1 and TRBJ1-2, with unresolved D. The CDR3 covers 11 residues. Trimming cost V 6 bases and J 6 bases, with 11 bases left between them. Germline CDR1 reads DFQATT; CDR2 reads SNEGSKA (reference sequence). This CDR3 reads CSAQAPDGYTF. In DNA, the CDR3 is TGCAGTGCCCAGGCCCCCGATGGCTACACCTTC.

The chain links TRBV9 to TRBJ1-3; 7 nucleotides line up with TRBD1. The trim removed 4 bases at V and 1 base at J, leaving 5 bases unmatched. CDR1 is SGDLS and CDR2 is YYNGEE in the germline V gene. This CDR3 has 15 amino acids. The CDR3 spells CASSYLQGSGNTIYF. DNA of the CDR3: TGTGCCAGCAGCTACCTACAGGGGTCTGGAAACACCATATATTTT.

This chain joins TRBV20-1 and TRBJ2-7; possibly TRBD1 for D (6 bases). CDR3 length: 16 amino acids. Between the trimmed V and J ends, which lost 3 bases and 5 bases, there was a span of 23 bases. Germline assignment: CDR1 DFQATT and CDR2 SNEGSKA (reference sequence). The CDR3 protein is CSASVLLGASNHEQYF. In nucleotides, the CDR3 is TGCAGTGCTAGTGTCTTATTGGGGGCCTCCAACCACGAGCAGTACTTC.

The chain is built from TRBV20-1 and TRBJ1-3; D is perhaps TRBD1 (5 bases). The CDR3 has 11 residues. Germline CDR1 reads DFQATT; CDR2 reads SNEGSKA (reference sequence). In DNA form, the CDR3 reads TGCGGCCAGGGCGCTGGAAACACCATATATTTT. It encodes CGQGAGNTIYF.

The rearrangement joins TRBV7-2 to TRBJ1-2; 8 nucleotides agree with TRBD1. The germline V gene encodes CDR1 SGHTA and CDR2 FQGNSA. V trimming: 0 bases; J trimming: 2 bases; junction bases outside the gene matches: 2. The CDR3 consists of 15 residues. The CDR3 here is CASSLARTGNYGYTF. In DNA form, the CDR3 reads TGTGCCAGCAGCTTAGCCCGGACAGGGAACTATGGCTACACCTTC.

The chain has TRBV30 and TRBJ1-5; 10 bases align to TRBD1. The CDR3 length is 16 residues. The V and J ends lost 5 bases and 0 bases, in that order; junction bases with no gene match: 7. CDR1 and CDR2 from the germline V gene are GTSNPN and SVGIG (reference sequence). The CDR3 bases are TGTGCCTGGGCTATGGGACAGGGGTATAGCAATCAGCCCCAGCATTTT. Its translation is CAWAMGQGYSNQPQHF. Using reference TRBV30 and TRBJ1-5 for the parts outside the CDR3, the full variable domain is SQTIHQWPATLVQPVGSPLSLECTVEGTSNPNLYWYRQAAGRGLQLLFYSVGIGQISSEVPQNLSASRPQDRQFILSSKKLLLSDSGFYLCAWAMGQGYSNQPQHFGDGTRLSIL.

The V call is TRBV7-8, the J call TRBJ2-1, with TRBD1 matching over 8 bases. The V and J ends lost 1 base and 6 bases, in that order; junction bases with no gene match: 5. From germline, CDR1 is SGHVS and CDR2 FQNEAQ. The CDR3 contains 15 residues. CDR3 sequence (DNA): TGTGCCAGCAGCTTAGAGGGCAGGGGGCTCAATGAGCAGTTCTTC. Translating it yields CASSLEGRGLNEQFF.

The CDR3 loop reads CASSQKTGMRETQYF. The CDR3 nucleotides are TGTGCCAGCAGCCAAAAGACAGGGATGAGAGAGACCCAGTACTTC. The rearrangement joins TRBV4-2 to TRBJ2-5, with 7 bases fitting TRBD1. In germline, CDR1 is LGHNA, CDR2 YNFKEQ. The CDR3 has 15 residues. V shed 2 bases, J shed 4 bases, and the junction held 7 bases outside the gene matches.